This T cell receptor (beta chain) was captured by sequencing in a study of blood T cell repertoires in COVID-19. Study summary: The study drew acute and convalescent COVID-19 samples from the United States, Italy and Spain. T cells, B-cell-depleted T cells, or PBMCs provided the cDNA or gDNA that served as material.

The CDR3 length is 15 residues. Per the germline V gene, CDR1 is LNHDA and CDR2 is SQIVND (reference sequence). V was cut by 3 bases and J by 5 bases, with 17 bases left in between. This clone was observed a handful of times. Original processing notes: Researchers report that nucleated cell counts were estimated from reference gene primer amplification. Repertoires were generated with immunoSEQ multiplex PCR, while TCRdb's copy carries only in-frame clones and drops some. That table gives V, J and clone size, and the DNA gave D and trimming. The sample has approximately 390,000 clones, around 87% seen once. While infection was still active, Seattle patients were enrolled and then followed longitudinally.

The V and J genes are TRBV19 and TRBJ2-7, with a weak D call TRBD1 (5 bases). The TCR sequence derives from a woman in her sixties or seventies with COVID-19, enrolled during active disease. Material for sequencing was peripheral blood. CDR3 sequence reads: CASSIYWQGGDEQYF. Here the CDR3 DNA reads TGTGCCAGTAGTATTTATTGGCAGGGTGGCGACGAGCAGTACTTC.